These 23 T cell receptor beta chains were sequenced from one sample in a study of OX40 agonist ivuxolimab in advanced cancers. Profiled with immunoSEQ multiplex PCR; TCRdb holds only in-frame clones, not every one. The sample consists of over 15,000 clones, around nine tenths of them appearing once. The sequencing here drew on CD4+ or CD8+ T cells sorted from blood, taken in a trial of the OX40 agonist ivuxolimab. The source is an adult with an advanced solid tumor such as melanoma, head and neck, liver or kidney cancer.

This chain links TRBV6-5 with TRBJ2-1, with a weak D call TRBD2 (6 bases). This CDR3 has 16 amino acids. Deletions cut 1 base from V and 5 bases from J, with 15 bases between. The V gene's germline CDR1 is MNHEY and CDR2 SVGAGI. Written as DNA, the CDR3 is TGTGCCAGCAGTTACTTCGGGGAGGCGCCGGACAATGAGCAGTTCTTC. It codes for CASSYFGEAPDNEQFF.

The rearrangement joins TRBV4-3 to TRBJ2-7, with 9 nucleotides matching TRBD2. Per the germline V gene, CDR1 is LGHNA and CDR2 is YSLEER. Germline trimming cut 0 bases from V and 4 bases from J; bases unmatched to any gene: 4. The length of the CDR3 is 15 residues. The DNA for the CDR3 is TGCGCCAGCAGCCAAGATCCCAGCGGGAGGTACGAGCAGTACTTC. Its translation is CASSQDPSGRYEQYF.

Only one count was recorded for this clone. V usage is TRBV4-1 and J usage is TRBJ2-7, with TRBD2 matching over 13 bases. Germline V gene lookup returns CDR1 MGHRA and CDR2 YSYEKL. With V trimmed by 1 base and J by 1 base, 4 bases remained unmatched. This CDR3 is built from 17 residues. CDR3 region: CASSQVGLAGASYEQYF. The CDR3 DNA is TGCGCCAGCAGCCAAGTAGGACTAGCGGGGGCTTCCTACGAGCAGTACTTC.

J is TRBJ2-1 and V is TRBV7-9, with 12 bases fitting TRBD2. V was pared by 5 bases and J by 7 bases, with 9 bases of the junction left unmatched. Per the germline V gene, CDR1 is SEHNR and CDR2 is FQNEAQ (reference sequence). The CDR3 consists of 16 residues. CDR3 loop: CASSLPTSGSKNEQFF. The CDR3 nucleotides read TGTGCCAGCAGCCTCCCGACTAGCGGGAGTAAAAATGAGCAGTTCTTC.

In the case of this clone: Other DNA sequences within the sample encode an identical CDR3. The chain is built from TRBV19 and TRBJ2-7, with D possibly matching TRBD2 (6 bases). Germline V CDR1 and CDR2: LNHDA, SQIVND (reference sequence). The ends were cut back, 3 bases at V and 6 bases at J, with 15 bases in the middle. This CDR3 spans 14 amino acids. CDR3 residues: CASSMGRELLEQYF. CDR3 in DNA: TGTGCCAGTAGTATGGGTCGGGAGCTGCTCGAGCAGTACTTC.

This clone was seen only once. V gene TRBV19 combines with J gene TRBJ2-7; 11 positions agree with TRBD2. This CDR3 contains 14 residues. CDR1 is LNHDA and CDR2 is SQIVND in the germline V gene (reference sequence). Trimming took 5 bases from V and 2 from J; bases not matched to a gene: 2. The DNA for the CDR3 is TGTGCCAGTAGTGTGACTAGCGGGGCCTACGAGCAGTACTTC. This codes for CASSVTSGAYEQYF.

This rearrangement joins TRBV27 to TRBJ2-2, with D unresolved. V lost 3 bases and J 3 bases, leaving 5 bases between the germline ends. The CDR3 contains 13 residues. Per the germline V gene, CDR1 is MNHEY and CDR2 is SMNVEV (reference sequence). Written as DNA, the CDR3 is TGTGCCAGCAGTTTTTTCGACACCGGGGAGCTGTTTTTT. It translates to CASSFFDTGELFF.

The chain joins TRBV15 to TRBJ2-5; D is perhaps TRBD2 (5 bases). The CDR3 totals 15 residues. V lost 5 bases, J lost 2 bases, and 15 bases lay in between. Germline-derived CDR1 and CDR2 are LNHNV and YYDKDF (reference sequence). The CDR3 loop is CATSESLAQQETQYF. Written as DNA, the CDR3 is TGTGCCACCAGCGAAAGTCTAGCACAACAAGAGACCCAGTACTTC.

This rearrangement joins TRBV27 to TRBJ2-3; TRBD1 might be the D (6 bases). This CDR3 has 15 residues. The germline CDR1 and CDR2 sequences are MNHEY and SMNVEV (reference sequence). The V gene lost 3 bases and the J gene lost 4 bases, with 14 bases spanning the gap. The CDR3 sequence is CASSFRAQGADTQYF. CDR3 nucleotide sequence: TGTGCCAGCAGTTTCAGGGCACAGGGTGCAGATACGCAGTATTTT.

The genes are TRBV29-1 and TRBJ2-3; 7 bases line up with TRBD2. The J segment lost 0 bases and the V segment lost 0 bases, leaving 6 bases of the junction unmatched. Per the germline V gene, CDR1 is SQVTM and CDR2 is ANQGSEA. The CDR3 sequence is 16 residues long. CDR3 DNA sequence: TGCAGCGTTGAAGATCTAGCGGTAACTAGCACAGATACGCAGTATTTT. This sequence encodes CSVEDLAVTSTDTQYF.

The chain carries TRBV4-3 and TRBJ2-2, with D possibly matching TRBD1 (6 bases). CDR1 LGHNA and CDR2 YSLEER come from the germline V gene. Trimming removed 3 bases at V and 7 bases at J, with 15 bases between. This CDR3 has 15 amino acids. The CDR3 region has the DNA TGCGCCAGCAGCCACCGACAGGTCGAGGGCGGGGAGCTGTTTTTT. Translating gives CASSHRQVEGGELFF.

The rearrangement joins TRBV28 to TRBJ2-3; D ambiguous. The CDR3 consists of 15 residues. The germline CDR1 and CDR2 sequences are MDHEN and SYDVKM. V shed 2 bases and J shed 0 bases, with 9 bases lying between them. CDR3 in DNA: TGTGCCAGCAGTTTAATCTGGGAAAGCACAGATACGCAGTATTTT. Residues: CASSLIWESTDTQYF.

The CDR3 nucleotides read TGTGCCATCAGTACCGGACAAATGGCCTACGAGCAGTACTTC. It is translated as CAISTGQMAYEQYF. V gene TRBV10-3 combines with J gene TRBJ2-7; perhaps TRBD1 as D (5 bases). The CDR3 is 14 amino acids. V was trimmed by 5 bases and J by 2 bases, leaving 13 bases between them. Germline CDR1 is ENHRY and CDR2 is SYGVKD.

V gene TRBV6-1 combines with J gene TRBJ1-2; D gene uncertain. Trimming took 1 base from V and 0 from J, leaving 6 bases between them. This CDR3 region has 14 residues. CDR1 and CDR2 from the germline V gene are MNHNS and SASEGT. The CDR3, as DNA: TGTGCCAGCAGTGAAGGAACGGCTAACTATGGCTACACCTTC. Translation: CASSEGTANYGYTF.

The chain uses TRBV4-1 and TRBJ1-2; D perhaps matches TRBD1 (6 bases). CDR3 length equals 15 residues. V was cut by 0 bases and J by 5 bases, with 13 bases left in between. CDR1 is MGHRA and CDR2 is YSYEKL in the germline V gene. The CDR3 DNA sequence: TGCGCCAGCAGCCAAGATCAGACGGGGGCTTATGGCTACACCTTC. This codes for CASSQDQTGAYGYTF.

The CDR3 region has the DNA TGTGCCATCAGTGAGTACCTAGCGGGGGCCAATGAGCAGTTCTTC. Protein sequence: CAISEYLAGANEQFF. The chain carries TRBV10-3 and TRBJ2-1; 10 bases match TRBD2. Per the germline V gene, CDR1 is ENHRY and CDR2 is SYGVKD. V lost 1 base, J lost 6 bases, and 3 bases stayed unmatched. This CDR3 is built from 15 residues.

The chain joins TRBV5-1 to TRBJ2-3; the match to TRBD1 covers 7 bases. The CDR3 has 16 amino acids. The J segment lost 0 bases and the V segment lost 5 bases, leaving 9 bases of the junction unmatched. Per germline, CDR1 SGHRS and CDR2 YFSETQ. CDR3 in amino acids: CASRTTGTVSTDTQYF. In DNA form, the CDR3 reads TGCGCCAGCAGAACCACCGGGACAGTCAGCACAGATACGCAGTATTTT.

The chain carries TRBV30 and TRBJ1-2; D is possibly TRBD1 (6 bases). This CDR3 has 14 residues. Trimming took 3 bases from V and 6 from J, leaving 17 bases between them. CDR1 and CDR2 from the germline V gene are GTSNPN and SVGIG (reference sequence). The CDR3 sequence: CAWRLLRGAHGYTF. The CDR3 nucleotides are TGTGCCTGGAGGTTATTAAGGGGGGCCCATGGCTACACCTTC.

This chain connects TRBV2 to TRBJ2-5; 10 nucleotides match TRBD2. The CDR3 loop spans 18 amino acids. Germline loops: CDR1 SNHLY, CDR2 FYNNEI. V gave up 6 bases and J gave up 2 bases; unmatched junction bases: 15. CDR3 nucleotide sequence: TGTGCCAGCAGAACCCGGTGGGTTAAGCGGGAGGGACAAGAGACCCAGTACTTC. Amino acids: CASRTRWVKREGQETQYF.

The rearrangement joins TRBV7-6 to TRBJ2-5; no reliable D call. The CDR3 extends over 15 amino acids. The germline CDR1 and CDR2 sequences are SGHVS and FNYEAQ. V was trimmed by 5 bases and J by 3 bases, leaving 16 bases between them. CDR3 region: CASSRPWPPKETQYF. CDR3 bases: TGTGCCAGCAGCCGGCCTTGGCCCCCTAAAGAGACCCAGTACTTC.

The genes are TRBV5-1 and TRBJ2-7; 7 bases line up with TRBD1. V was pared by 0 bases and J by 2 bases, with 2 bases of the junction left unmatched. CDR1 and CDR2 from the germline V gene are SGHRS and YFSETQ. The CDR3 length is 14 residues. The DNA of the CDR3 is TGCGCCAGCAGCTTGGGGACAGGAACCTACGAGCAGTACTTC. This sequence encodes CASSLGTGTYEQYF.

This sequence joins TRBV19 and TRBJ2-1; no clear D gene. V gave up 9 bases and J gave up 9 bases, with 9 bases separating them. Per germline, CDR1 LNHDA and CDR2 SQIVND (reference sequence). The CDR3 runs 10 residues. This CDR3 reads CASGVGEQFF. Written as DNA, the CDR3 is TGTGCCAGCGGAGTCGGTGAGCAGTTCTTC. Full variable domain (rest looked up from reference TRBV19 and TRBJ2-1): DGGITQSPKYLFRKEGQNVTLSCEQNLNHDAMYWYRQDPGQGLRLIYYSQIVNDFQKGDIAEGYSVSREKKESFPLTVTSAQKNPTAFYLCASGVGEQFFGPGTRLTVL.

The chain couples TRBV6-5 to TRBJ2-2; D is uncertain. With 8 bases removed from V and 2 bases from J, the gap between germline ends came to 9 bases. The CDR3 has 13 residues. Germline V gives CDR1 MNHEY, CDR2 SVGAGI. The CDR3 is CASRWPNTGELFF. The CDR3 DNA sequence: TGTGCCAGCCGGTGGCCCAACACCGGGGAGCTGTTTTTT.